The 18 T cell receptor beta chains given below trace back to one sample, sequenced in a study of T cell responses to AZD1222 COVID-19 vaccine. The protocol was immunoSEQ multiplex PCR, while the TCRdb copy is restricted to in-frame clones and leaves out a portion. Of about 120,000 clones detected, around 92% appear once; the ten largest clones hold about 1.4%. The sample was peripheral blood, taken on day 0 of AZD1222 vaccination. Receptor source: an adult in good health.

This chain links TRBV7-2 with TRBJ2-7; D call uncertain. CDR1 is SGHTA and CDR2 is FQGNSA in the germline V gene. This CDR3 spans 12 amino acids. V was cut by 2 bases and J by 2 bases, with 4 bases left in between. CDR3 bases: TGTGCCAGCAGCTTAAGCGCCTACGAGCAGTACTTC. Translated: CASSLSAYEQYF.

The CDR3: CASRRKDKAFF. In DNA, the CDR3 is TGTGCCAGCAGACGAAAGGATAAAGCTTTCTTT. The chain joins TRBV11-1 to TRBJ1-1; D unclear. CDR1 and CDR2 from the germline V gene are SGHAT and FQDESV (reference sequence). Trimming took 6 bases from V and 9 from J, leaving 11 bases between them. The CDR3 sequence is 11 residues long.

The gene calls are TRBV30 and TRBJ1-1; D is possibly TRBD1 (6 bases). CDR3 length: 14 residues. V was cut by 3 bases and J by 5 bases, with 16 bases left in between. Germline-derived CDR1 and CDR2 are GTSNPN and SVGIG (reference sequence). CDR3 sequence (DNA): TGTGCCTGGAGCGCACAGGGAGTAGGGACTGAAGCTTTCTTT. Translated: CAWSAQGVGTEAFF.

V gene TRBV11-3 combines with J gene TRBJ1-1; the D is unclear. In germline, CDR1 is SGHNT, CDR2 YENEEA. Between the trimmed V and J ends, which lost 5 bases and 0 bases, there was a span of 10 bases. The CDR3 has 14 amino acids. Written as DNA, the CDR3 is TGTGCCAGCAGCCCCGGACTGATGAACACTGAAGCTTTCTTT. It specifies CASSPGLMNTEAFF.

This clone was detected only a few times. V usage is TRBV28 and J usage is TRBJ1-5, with D hard to call. The V end lost 3 bases, the J end lost 3 bases, and 9 bases lay between the germline ends. Germline V CDR1 and CDR2: MDHEN, SYDVKM. There are 14 residues in the CDR3. The CDR3 DNA reads TGTGCCAGCAGTTTCTCCCTATACAATCAGCCCCAGCATTTT. Its protein is CASSFSLYNQPQHF.

This rearrangement joins TRBV4-1 to TRBJ1-2; D gene uncertain. Germline assignment: CDR1 MGHRA and CDR2 YSYEKL. The CDR3 consists of 16 residues. V was clipped by 1 base and J by 2 bases, with 14 bases between them. The CDR3 DNA sequence: TGCGCCAGCAGCCAAGTCCCTGGAAATACAAACTATGGCTACACCTTC. Translation gives CASSQVPGNTNYGYTF.

This clone appeared a few times. The rearrangement uses TRBV5-4 and TRBJ2-1, with 11 bases that match TRBD2. Germline V CDR1 and CDR2: SGHNT, YYREEE (reference sequence). The CDR3 totals 17 residues. V was clipped by 4 bases and J by 0 bases; unmatched bases: 6. The DNA of the CDR3 is TGTGCCAGCAGCCCAGGACTAGCGGGCTACTCCTACAATGAGCAGTTCTTC. This encodes CASSPGLAGYSYNEQFF. The full variable domain, rest sourced from reference TRBV5-4 and TRBJ2-1, is ETGVTQSPTHLIKTRGQQVTLRCSSQSGHNTVSWYQQALGQGPQFIFQYYREEENGRGNFPPRFSGLQFPNYSSELNVNALELDDSALYLCASSPGLAGYSYNEQFFGPGTRLTVL.

As for this clone: At one boundary the junction diverges from the germline segment, which might be a read error. CDR3 region: CANSLYRGRGAFF. The CDR3 DNA sequence: TGTGCCAACAGCTTATACAGGGGTCGGGGAGCTTTCTTT. This chain connects TRBV5-4 to TRBJ1-1, with 7 nucleotides matching TRBD1. CDR1 and CDR2 from the germline V gene are SGHNT and YYREEE (reference sequence). The CDR3 totals 13 residues.

This sequence joins TRBV28 and TRBJ1-5; no firm D call. Germline CDR1 and CDR2: MDHEN and SYDVKM. This CDR3 contains 18 residues. With 5 bases removed from V and 3 bases from J, the gap between germline ends came to 23 bases. In DNA form, the CDR3 reads TGTGCCAGCAGTCCCTCGGGAGTCTTGGTTGTGGCCAATCAGCCCCAGCATTTT. Amino acid sequence: CASSPSGVLVVANQPQHF. The full variable domain, in which reference TRBV28 and TRBJ1-5 provide the parts outside the CDR3, is DVKVTQSSRYLVKRTGEKVFLECVQDMDHENMFWYRQDPGLGLRLIYFSYDVKMKEKGDIPEGYSVSREKKERFSLILESASTNQTSMYLCASSPSGVLVVANQPQHFGDGTRLSIL.

The J gene is TRBJ1-4, the V gene TRBV25-1, with 8 bases that match TRBD1. Trimming at V came to 4 bases and at J to 3 bases, leaving 4 bases not matched to a gene. The CDR3 has 15 amino acids. Looked up from germline, CDR1 is MGHDK and CDR2 is SYGVNS. The CDR3 protein is CASSVPTGANEKLFF. CDR3 nucleotide sequence: TGTGCCAGCAGTGTCCCGACAGGGGCTAATGAAAAACTGTTTTTT.

V gene TRBV19 combines with J gene TRBJ2-4, with 9 nucleotides matching TRBD1. This CDR3 comprises 18 residues. Trimming cost V 5 bases and J 3 bases; bases outside gene matches: 14. Looked up from germline, CDR1 is LNHDA and CDR2 is SQIVND (reference sequence). The DNA of the CDR3 is TGTGCCAGTAGTCCAGGACAGGGGTCTACTTTGGGCAAAAACATTCAGTACTTC. It specifies CASSPGQGSTLGKNIQYF.

The rearrangement uses TRBV30 and TRBJ2-5, with TRBD1 matching 10 bases. The germline V gene has CDR1 GTSNPN and CDR2 SVGIG (reference sequence). This CDR3 is 17 amino acids long. V lost 1 base to trimming and J lost 0 bases; unmatched junction nucleotides: 8. CDR3 sequence: CAWSADRGPTYQETQYF. The DNA of the CDR3 is TGTGCCTGGAGTGCCGACAGGGGGCCGACGTACCAAGAGACCCAGTACTTC. Drawing the rest from reference TRBV30 and TRBJ2-5, the complete variable domain is SQTIHQWPATLVQPVGSPLSLECTVEGTSNPNLYWYRQAAGRGLQLLFYSVGIGQISSEVPQNLSASRPQDRQFILSSKKLLLSDSGFYLCAWSADRGPTYQETQYFGPGTRLLVL.

The V and J genes are TRBV4-1 and TRBJ1-1, with D perhaps TRBD1 (5 bases). V was trimmed by 4 bases and J by 1 base, leaving 19 bases between them. Germline V gene sequence: CDR1 MGHRA, CDR2 YSYEKL. The CDR3 totals 17 residues. The CDR3 nucleotides are TGCGCCAGCAGCCTCCTATTTGGAAGGACACAGAACACTGAAGCTTTCTTT. The encoded protein is CASSLLFGRTQNTEAFF.

The chain uses TRBV6-5 and TRBJ2-1; the D is unclear. Trimming removed 0 bases at V and 8 bases at J, with 14 bases between. The CDR3 loop spans 15 amino acids. Germline V gene sequence: CDR1 MNHEY, CDR2 SVGAGI. The CDR3 spells CASSYSRTVFDEQFF. The CDR3 DNA sequence: TGTGCCAGCAGTTACTCCAGAACAGTCTTTGATGAGCAGTTCTTC.

The V and J genes are TRBV7-6 and TRBJ2-2; 9 bases align to TRBD2. V trimming: 0 bases; J trimming: 4 bases; junction bases outside the gene matches: 21. This CDR3 region has 22 residues. The V gene's germline CDR1 is SGHVS and CDR2 FNYEAQ. The CDR3 DNA is TGTGCCAGCAGCTTAGCTGGGTGGACCGACCGGCTTAGCGGGAGACCCACCGGGGAGCTGTTTTTT. It codes for CASSLAGWTDRLSGRPTGELFF.

This clone was observed once. This chain connects TRBV2 to TRBJ2-7; TRBD1 aligns across 10 bases. Germline V lookup: CDR1 SNHLY, CDR2 FYNNEI. Unmatched junction bases numbered 10, after V lost 5 bases and J lost 3 bases. This CDR3 is built from 16 residues. CDR3 nucleotide sequence: TGTGCCAGCAGTACGGGACAGGGGTTGAGAAGCTACGAGCAGTACTTC. Translated: CASSTGQGLRSYEQYF.

V and J are TRBV29-1 and TRBJ1-5; possibly TRBD1 for D (5 bases). CDR1 and CDR2 (germline): SQVTM, ANQGSEA. The V end lost 6 bases, the J end lost 5 bases, and 14 bases lay between the germline ends. The CDR3 is made up of 13 amino acids. The CDR3 protein is CSVAGHQDQPQHF. In DNA form, the CDR3 reads TGCAGCGTGGCAGGGCACCAGGATCAGCCCCAGCATTTT.

The count of this clone is one. The chain joins TRBV19 to TRBJ2-7, with D possibly TRBD2 on 6 matching bases. V lost 3 bases and J lost 4, with 13 bases in between. Germline lookup yields CDR1 LNHDA and CDR2 SQIVND (reference sequence). The CDR3 totals 14 residues. The CDR3 bases are TGTGCCAGTAGTATCGGAGGGCCAGCGTACGAGCAGTACTTC. It is translated as CASSIGGPAYEQYF.